A single sample gave rise to the 9 T cell receptor beta chains below, sequenced in a study of long-term antiretroviral therapy in people with HIV. Runs used v3.0 of the immunoSEQ assay and were done at survey level. Method: immunoSEQ multiplex PCR; TCRdb's copy keeps in-frame clones and lacks some. The sample records more than 9,500 clones, over 70% being singletons. The source material was unsorted PBMCs, sampled 3.1 years before starting antiretroviral therapy. Receptors originate from a man aged 40-49 years with HIV.

This CDR3 is CASSLSGISEAFF. Written as DNA, the CDR3 is TGTGCCAGCAGTTTGAGCGGAATTTCTGAAGCTTTCTTT. The chain uses TRBV28 and TRBJ1-1; D gene ambiguous. This CDR3 comprises 13 residues. Germline V gene lookup returns CDR1 MDHEN and CDR2 SYDVKM. Trimming pared 3 bases from V and 6 bases from J, leaving 11 bases between.

J is TRBJ2-3 and V is TRBV18, with 10 bases matching TRBD2. Germline V lookup: CDR1 KGHSH, CDR2 LQKENI. V gave up 2 bases and J gave up 6 bases; unmatched junction bases: 2. The CDR3 covers 14 residues. In DNA, the CDR3 is TGTGCCAGCTCACCAGAGACTAGCGGGGATACGCAGTATTTT. This sequence encodes CASSPETSGDTQYF. Combining the CDR3 with reference TRBV18 and TRBJ2-3 gives the whole variable domain NAGVMQNPRHLVRRRGQEARLRCSPMKGHSHVYWYRQLPEEGLKFMVYLQKENIIDESGMPKERFSAEFPKEGPSILRIQQVVRGDSAAYFCASSPETSGDTQYFGPGTRLTVL.

The V call is TRBV12-5, the J call TRBJ1-1, with unresolved D. CDR3 size: 13 residues. Germline-derived CDR1 and CDR2 are LGHNT and FRNRAP. With 3 bases removed from V and 2 bases from J, the gap between germline ends came to 7 bases. The CDR3 reads CASGFAPNTEAFF. The CDR3 bases are TGTGCTAGTGGTTTCGCTCCAAACACTGAAGCTTTCTTT.

This clone was seen a few times. The chain joins TRBV6-6 to TRBJ2-7; D is undetermined. Germline CDR1 and CDR2: MNHNY and SVGAGI (reference sequence). CDR3 length: 15 residues. The V and J ends lost 6 bases and 4 bases respectively, with 19 bases between them. The chain's CDR3 is CASSEDPTQLYEQYF. The CDR3 region has the DNA TGTGCCAGCAGCGAGGATCCCACTCAACTATACGAGCAGTACTTC.

The chain employs TRBV11-2 and TRBJ1-2; possible D gene TRBD1, 6 bases. This CDR3 comprises 15 residues. V lost 0 bases to trimming and J lost 0 bases, with 8 bases between them. The germline CDR1 and CDR2 sequences are SGHAT and FQNNGV. CDR3 protein: CASSLEQGANYGYTF. As DNA, the CDR3 is TGTGCCAGCAGCTTAGAACAGGGAGCTAACTATGGCTACACCTTC.

The genes are TRBV5-4 and TRBJ2-1, with 9 bases fitting TRBD2. With V trimmed by 2 bases and J by 8 bases, 5 bases remained unmatched. This CDR3 contains 14 residues. Per germline, CDR1 SGHNT and CDR2 YYREEE (reference sequence). CDR3 in DNA: TGTGCCAGCAGCTTAGGACTAGCGATCGATGAGCAGTTCTTC. Translation gives CASSLGLAIDEQFF.

The chain has TRBV28 and TRBJ2-7; 7 nucleotides align to TRBD1. CDR3 size: 14 residues. The germline CDR1 and CDR2 sequences are MDHEN and SYDVKM. Unmatched junction bases numbered 4, after V lost 2 bases and J lost 3 bases. CDR3 nucleotides: TGTGCCAGCAGTTTACCCGGGACAGTCTACGAGCAGTACTTC. It encodes CASSLPGTVYEQYF.

The chain employs TRBV18 and TRBJ2-3; D not certain. CDR3 size: 14 residues. Germline assignment: CDR1 KGHSH and CDR2 LQKENI. Between the trimmed V and J ends, which lost 1 base and 2 bases, there was a span of 7 bases. DNA for the CDR3: TGTGCCAGCTCACCACTGGCTTCCACAGATACGCAGTATTTT. Translation gives CASSPLASTDTQYF.

The count of this clone is one. The rearrangement uses TRBV7-9 and TRBJ2-7; tentative D call: TRBD1 (5 bases). V was clipped by 4 bases and J by 0 bases, with 10 bases between them. CDR1 is SEHNR, CDR2 FQNEAQ, per germline (reference sequence). CDR3 length equals 14 residues. CDR3 nucleotides: TGTGCCAGCAGCTCGCTGACAGCCTCCTACGAGCAGTACTTC. This sequence encodes CASSSLTASYEQYF.